Below, 26 T cell receptor beta chains from the same sample are listed, as sequenced in a study of blood T cells in healthy people across ages. A sample-barcoded 5' primer and a J-beta primer mix were used in a second PCR of roughly 7 to 12 cycles. TCRdb re-derived calls from the 5' RACE reads in MiXCR, one entry per CDR3 protein. Of about 830,000 distinct CDR3 sequences detected, roughly 60% appear once; the ten largest clones hold about 30%. Material for sequencing was blood. All receptors come from a man aged 25-40 years in good health.

This chain joins TRBV2 and TRBJ2-1; D is ambiguous. V gave up 7 bases and J gave up 1 base, with 11 bases separating them. CDR3 length equals 14 residues. CDR1 and CDR2 (germline): SNHLY, FYNNEI. Here the CDR3 DNA reads TGTGCCAGCACCGAGAGGCGGTCCTACAATGAGCAGTTCTTC. It codes for CASTERRSYNEQFF.

J is TRBJ2-7 and V is TRBV6-2 or TRBV6-3; D is possibly TRBD1 or TRBD2 (5 bases each). Trimming took 7 bases from V and 6 from J, leaving 16 bases between them. Per germline, CDR1 MNHEY and CDR2 SVGEGT. CDR3 length: 13 amino acids. CDR3 residues: CASNLGLRGEQYF. The CDR3 DNA sequence: TGTGCCAGCAATCTGGGGTTGAGGGGCGAGCAGTACTTC.

The V and J genes are TRBV19 and TRBJ2-4, with D perhaps matching TRBD1 (6 bases). The assigned J gene may be wrong: the sequence end matches TRBJ2-5 better. The germline V gene encodes CDR1 LNHDA and CDR2 SQIVND (reference sequence). The CDR3 covers 14 residues. CDR3 amino acids: CASSENTGLETQYF. The CDR3 DNA sequence: TGTGCCAGTAGCGAAAACACAGGGTTGGAGACCCAGTACTTC.

The V and J genes are TRBV4-3 and TRBJ2-5; 10 positions agree with TRBD1. Germline V gene sequence: CDR1 LGHNA, CDR2 YSLEER. With V trimmed by 4 bases and J by 11 bases, 10 bases remained unmatched. The CDR3 runs to 14 residues. Here the CDR3 reads CASSPLTGGAGQYF. In DNA, the CDR3 is TGCGCCAGCAGCCCCCTGACAGGGGGCGCAGGGCAGTACTTC.

The rearrangement joins TRBV18 to TRBJ1-2; 8 positions match TRBD1. Germline values: CDR1 KGHSH, CDR2 LQKENI. The CDR3 sequence is 14 residues long. V dropped 2 bases and J dropped 7; count of bases not matched to a gene: 6. DNA of the CDR3: TGTGCCAGCTCACCAAGCGACAGGGGAAGTGGCTACACCTTC. This codes for CASSPSDRGSGYTF.

The chain joins TRBV12-3 or TRBV12-4 to TRBJ1-1, with D possibly being TRBD1 (5 bases). The CDR3 extends over 14 amino acids. Between the trimmed V and J ends, which lost 3 bases and 5 bases, there was a span of 13 bases. CDR3 amino acids: CASSLVGDRTEAFF. The CDR3 nucleotides are TGTGCCAGCAGTTTGGTAGGGGATCGAACTGAAGCTTTCTTT.

A word on this clonotype: A read error may explain this, as a much larger clone is one base away. V and J are TRBV7-3 and TRBJ2-5; 7 nucleotides agree with TRBD2. V shed 2 bases, J shed 0 bases, and the junction held 3 bases outside the gene matches. The CDR3 loop spans 15 amino acids. Germline lookup yields CDR1 SGHTA and CDR2 FQGTGA. The CDR3 DNA follows: TGTGCCAGCAGCTTAGCGGGGGTGTACCAAGAGACCCAGTACTTC. Amino acids: CASSLAGVYQETQYF.

This clonotype was found a few times. The chain employs TRBV6-2 or TRBV6-3 and TRBJ1-5; perhaps TRBD1 as D (6 bases). In germline, CDR1 is MNHEY, CDR2 SVGEGT. Trimming took 5 bases from V and 2 from J, leaving 16 bases between them. The CDR3 has 16 residues. CDR3 protein: CASSADGGGGNQPQHF. Written as DNA, the CDR3 is TGTGCCAGCAGTGCCGACGGAGGGGGTGGCAATCAGCCCCAGCATTTT.

Only a few counts were recorded for this clonotype. V and J are TRBV6-2 or TRBV6-3 and TRBJ2-1, with D perhaps matching TRBD2 (5 bases). Deletions cut 0 bases from V and 0 bases from J, with 9 bases between. The CDR3 is 16 residues long. The V gene's germline CDR1 is MNHEY and CDR2 SVGEGT. The CDR3: CASSYSPGSSYNEQFF. CDR3 coding DNA: TGTGCCAGCAGTTACTCGCCGGGGAGCTCCTACAATGAGCAGTTCTTC.

The chain carries TRBV7-3 and TRBJ2-3; the match to TRBD2 covers 10 bases. V trimming: 5 bases; J trimming: 5 bases; junction bases outside the gene matches: 7. Germline loops: CDR1 SGHTA, CDR2 FQGTGA. The CDR3 runs 15 residues. CDR3: CASSLTSGAGDTQYF. CDR3 coding DNA: TGTGCCAGCAGCCTTACTAGCGGGGCTGGAGATACGCAGTATTTT.

DNA for the CDR3: TGTGCCAGCAGTCAGGCCCTCGGCAGCACCGGGGAGCTGTTTTTT. This encodes CASSQALGSTGELFF. The rearrangement uses TRBV6-2 or TRBV6-3 and TRBJ2-2; D remains ambiguous. V lost 5 bases and J 4 bases, leaving 14 bases between the germline ends. Germline CDR1 and CDR2: MNHEY and SVGEGT. The CDR3 is 15 amino acids.

Of note for this clonotype: A much larger clonotype is one base distant, so this may be a read error. The chain is built from TRBV27 and TRBJ2-6, with D hard to call. V was cut by 4 bases and J by 2 bases, with 6 bases left in between. CDR3 length equals 14 residues. Germline V CDR1 and CDR2: MNHEY, SMNVEV (reference sequence). CDR3 coding DNA: TGTGCCAGCAGTTCGTGGGCTGGGGCCAACGTCCTGACTTTC. Its translation: CASSSWAGANVLTF.

The chain recombines TRBV20-1 with TRBJ2-3, with 8 bases fitting TRBD2. Germline CDR1 and CDR2: DFQATT and SNEGSKA (reference sequence). The CDR3 runs 15 residues. The V segment lost 1 base and the J segment 3 bases; nucleotides outside the gene matches: 6. The DNA of the CDR3 is TGCAGTGCTAGAGGGGCGGGGGGAAGGACAGATACGCAGTATTTT. It specifies CSARGAGGRTDTQYF.

The chain employs TRBV6-6 and TRBJ2-5; 7 bases are a match to TRBD1. The CDR3 length is 16 residues. Unmatched junction bases numbered 10, after V lost 4 bases and J lost 2 bases. The V gene's germline CDR1 is MNHNY and CDR2 SVGAGI (reference sequence). DNA for the CDR3: TGTGCCAGCAGTTCACGCTCAACAGGGGTGCAAGAGACCCAGTACTTC. Its translation: CASSSRSTGVQETQYF.

The chain links TRBV12-5 to TRBJ1-2; D uncertain. Germline values: CDR1 LGHNT, CDR2 FRNRAP. The CDR3 length is 14 residues. The germline V and J ends were trimmed by 5 bases and 2 bases, with 12 bases remaining between them. The CDR3 coding sequence is TGTGCTAGTGGTCCTCCCGGCAGCAACTATGGCTACACCTTC. It specifies CASGPPGSNYGYTF.

J is TRBJ1-4 and V is TRBV28; D remains ambiguous. V lost 5 bases to trimming and J lost 8 bases, with 18 bases between them. CDR1 MDHEN and CDR2 SYDVKM come from the germline V gene. The CDR3 has 15 residues. This chain's CDR3 is CASSPREPSWEKLFF. The CDR3 DNA reads as TGTGCCAGCAGTCCCCGGGAACCAAGTTGGGAAAAACTGTTTTTT.

This clonotype appeared a few times. J is TRBJ2-2 and V is TRBV7-3, with TRBD2 matching 11 bases. The V segment lost 1 base and the J segment 5 bases; nucleotides outside the gene matches: 3. Germline V gene lookup returns CDR1 SGHTA and CDR2 FQGTGA. The CDR3 contains 16 residues. The CDR3 DNA follows: TGTGCCAGCAGCTTAAGGGCTAGCGGGGGGACCGGGGAGCTGTTTTTT. Encoded protein: CASSLRASGGTGELFF.

V gene TRBV2 combines with J gene TRBJ2-7; D is unclear. CDR1 is SNHLY, CDR2 FYNNEI, per germline. Trimming stripped 1 base from V and 3 bases from J, with 7 bases between. CDR3 length equals 13 residues. The CDR3 sequence is CASSEVQNYEQYF. In nucleotides, the CDR3 is TGTGCCAGCAGTGAAGTACAGAACTACGAGCAGTACTTC.

The chain recombines TRBV7-3 with TRBJ2-3; TRBD2 is a possible D gene (5 bases). The CDR3 has 13 amino acids. CDR1 is SGHTA, CDR2 FQGTGA, per germline. The V end was cut by 2 bases, the J end by 6 bases, with 9 bases between. The CDR3 nucleotides are TGTGCCAGCAGCTTAGGAGACTATGATACGCAGTATTTT. Residues: CASSLGDYDTQYF.

The V gene is TRBV5-1, the J gene TRBJ1-1; no clear D gene. This CDR3 is 14 amino acids long. Germline-derived CDR1 and CDR2 are SGHRS and YFSETQ. V shed 5 bases and J shed 1 base, with 12 bases lying between them. In DNA, the CDR3 is TGCGCCAGCAGTTTGTGGACTCCGAACACTGAAGCTTTCTTT. Protein product: CASSLWTPNTEAFF.

This clonotype was counted only a few times. The chain combines TRBV27 with TRBJ1-4; no clear D. Between the trimmed V and J ends, which lost 8 bases and 8 bases, there was a span of 15 bases. The CDR3 is made up of 13 amino acids. CDR1 and CDR2 from the germline V gene are MNHEY and SMNVEV (reference sequence). The CDR3 coding sequence is TGTGCCAGCGGTAACTCGGGTGGCGAAAAACTGTTTTTT. Protein sequence: CASGNSGGEKLFF. The whole variable domain, filled in from reference TRBV27 and TRBJ1-4, reads EAQVTQNPRYLITVTGKKLTVTCSQNMNHEYMSWYRQDPGLGLRQIYYSMNVEVTDKGDVPEGYKVSRKEKRNFPLILESPSPNQTSLYFCASGNSGGEKLFFGSGTQLSVL.

The V and J genes are TRBV7-2 and TRBJ2-3; 10 nucleotides align to TRBD2. Germline values: CDR1 SGHTA, CDR2 FQGNSA. The CDR3 length is 18 residues. Unmatched junction bases numbered 14, after V lost 5 bases and J lost 3 bases. CDR3 nucleotides: TGTGCCAGCAGCCTCGTTGTCAGCGGGGGGGCTAGTACAGATACGCAGTATTTT. Translating gives CASSLVVSGGASTDTQYF.

This clonotype was picked up a small number of times. This chain joins TRBV5-1 and TRBJ1-6; TRBD1 is a possible D gene (6 bases). Germline V CDR1 and CDR2: SGHRS, YFSETQ. The CDR3 has 15 amino acids. Trimming left V 0 bases short and J 6 bases short, with 10 bases between. The CDR3 nucleotides read TGCGCCAGCAGCTTGGTACAGGGCAGTAATTCACCCCTCCACTTT. Its translation: CASSLVQGSNSPLHF.

The chain employs TRBV14 and TRBJ2-1, with TRBD2 matching over 7 bases. V lost 4 bases to trimming and J lost 6 bases; unmatched junction nucleotides: 6. The CDR3 covers 14 residues. Looked up from germline, CDR1 is SGHDN and CDR2 is FVKESK. This CDR3 is CASSLGGTGNEQFF. DNA for the CDR3: TGTGCCAGCAGCCTCGGGGGGACGGGCAATGAGCAGTTCTTC.

The chain has TRBV12-5 and TRBJ1-2; TRBD1 matches at 7 bases. After removal of 1 base from V and 2 bases from J, the junction contained 1 base not matched to a gene. CDR1 and CDR2 (germline): LGHNT, FRNRAP. The CDR3 loop spans 14 amino acids. CDR3 sequence: CASGLGTGNYGYTF. The CDR3 DNA is TGTGCTAGTGGTTTGGGGACAGGCAACTATGGCTACACCTTC.

The J gene is TRBJ2-1, the V gene TRBV24-1; D is possibly TRBD2 (6 bases). Per germline, CDR1 KGHDR and CDR2 SFDVKD. The V end lost 5 bases, the J end lost 3 bases, and 13 bases lay between the germline ends. The CDR3 loop spans 15 amino acids. The CDR3 DNA reads TGTGCCACCAGTGTATTATTAGCGGACTACAATGAGCAGTTCTTC. Translated: CATSVLLADYNEQFF.